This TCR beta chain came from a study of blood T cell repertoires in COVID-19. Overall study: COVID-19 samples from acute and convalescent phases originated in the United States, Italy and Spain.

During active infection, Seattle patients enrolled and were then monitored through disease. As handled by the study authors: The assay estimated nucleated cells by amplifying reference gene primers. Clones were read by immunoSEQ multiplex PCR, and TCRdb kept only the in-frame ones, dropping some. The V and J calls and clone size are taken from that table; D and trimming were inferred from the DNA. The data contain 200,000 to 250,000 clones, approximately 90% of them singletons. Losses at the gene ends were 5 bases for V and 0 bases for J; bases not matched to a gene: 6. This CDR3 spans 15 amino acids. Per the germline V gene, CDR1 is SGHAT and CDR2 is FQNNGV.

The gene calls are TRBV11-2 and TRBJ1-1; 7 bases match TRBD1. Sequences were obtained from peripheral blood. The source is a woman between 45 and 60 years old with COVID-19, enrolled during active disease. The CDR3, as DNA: TGTGCCAGCAGCCCCTTGGACAGGATGAACACTGAAGCTTTCTTT. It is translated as CASSPLDRMNTEAFF.